These 13 T cell receptor beta chains were sequenced from one sample in a study of T cell responses to AZD1222 COVID-19 vaccine. Here immunoSEQ multiplex PCR was the method, and the copy in TCRdb shows in-frame clones only, minus some. The data hold about 190,000 clones, with 80% to 90% observed a single time. The specimen comprised peripheral blood, sampled on day 0 of AZD1222 vaccination. The receptors come from an adult in good health.

This clone was observed once. V and J are TRBV6-2 or TRBV6-3 and TRBJ2-7; possibly TRBD1 for D (6 bases). V dropped 2 bases and J dropped 9 bases, with 20 bases sitting between them. The CDR3 spans 15 residues. Germline V gene lookup returns CDR1 MNHEY and CDR2 SVGEGT. The CDR3 spells CASSYPDRSLPVQYF. For the CDR3, the DNA is TGTGCCAGCAGTTACCCCGACAGGTCCCTTCCGGTGCAGTACTTC.

V is TRBV5-4 and J is TRBJ1-4; no firm D call. The V gene lost 4 bases and the J gene lost 4 bases, with 8 bases spanning the gap. The V gene's germline CDR1 is SGHNT and CDR2 YYREEE (reference sequence). CDR3 length equals 13 residues. The CDR3 DNA follows: TGTGCCAGCAGCGGCAGCAATAATGAAAAACTGTTTTTT. Amino acids: CASSGSNNEKLFF.

This chain connects TRBV5-4 to TRBJ2-1, with D unresolved. The V gene's germline CDR1 is SGHNT and CDR2 YYREEE (reference sequence). CDR3 length equals 11 residues. V was pared by 5 bases and J by 5 bases, with 5 bases between. The CDR3 loop is CASSFNNEQFF. The CDR3 nucleotides read TGTGCCAGCAGTTTTAACAATGAGCAGTTCTTC.

The J gene is TRBJ2-2, the V gene TRBV7-6; 9 bases are a match to TRBD1. Losses at the gene ends were 5 bases for V and 3 bases for J; bases not matched to a gene: 16. The CDR3 length is 19 residues. The germline V gene has CDR1 SGHVS and CDR2 FNYEAQ. CDR3 amino acids: CASSHSRTGQGSDTGELFF. Written as DNA, the CDR3 is TGTGCCAGCAGCCATTCGAGGACGGGACAGGGTTCTGACACCGGGGAGCTGTTTTTT.

V and J are TRBV14 and TRBJ1-4; D gene uncertain. Trimming removed 1 base at V and 5 bases at J, with 5 bases between. Germline assignment: CDR1 SGHDN and CDR2 FVKESK. The CDR3 consists of 13 residues. The CDR3 sequence: CASSQAVNEKLFF. The CDR3 DNA reads as TGTGCCAGCAGCCAAGCCGTAAATGAAAAACTGTTTTTT.

This clone was picked up a small number of times. The V gene is TRBV5-4, the J gene TRBJ1-2; tentative D call: TRBD1 (5 bases). Germline assignment: CDR1 SGHNT and CDR2 YYREEE (reference sequence). The CDR3 covers 13 residues. Trimming shortened V by 4 bases and J by 2 bases, and 9 bases separated the two germline ends. CDR3 in amino acids: CASSPRGNYGYTF. In DNA, the CDR3 is TGTGCCAGCAGCCCACGGGGGAACTATGGCTACACCTTC.

The chain has TRBV27 and TRBJ1-3, with 7 bases fitting TRBD1. The junction had 8 bases not matched to a gene; V was cut back by 11 bases and J by 4 bases. CDR3 length: 13 residues. Germline V CDR1 and CDR2: MNHEY, SMNVEV (reference sequence). The CDR3 is CASRQGSGNTIYF. CDR3 sequence (DNA): TGTGCCTCTAGACAGGGTTCGGGAAACACCATATATTTT.

The CDR3 coding sequence is TGTGCCAGCAGCAAAGTCCAGGGTCGGGATTCACCCCTCCACTTT. Protein sequence: CASSKVQGRDSPLHF. The chain joins TRBV21-1 to TRBJ1-6; the table's D gene call, TRBD1, was not cross checked with the DNA. TRBV21-1 corresponds to a pseudogene. The CDR3 is 15 amino acids.

The CDR3 protein is CASSEGRNYGYTF. The DNA of the CDR3 is TGCGCCAGCAGTGAGGGCAGAAACTATGGCTACACCTTC. This chain joins TRBV10-1 and TRBJ1-2; D gene unclear. The CDR3 consists of 13 residues. The V end lost 2 bases, the J end lost 2 bases, and 6 bases lay between the germline ends. Germline V CDR1 and CDR2: WNHNN, SYGVQD (reference sequence).

This clone is a singleton in its sample. J is TRBJ1-5 and V is TRBV19; TRBD1 aligns across 9 bases. The CDR3 runs to 14 residues. Germline loops: CDR1 LNHDA, CDR2 SQIVND (reference sequence). V was pared by 5 bases and J by 6 bases, with 5 bases of the junction left unmatched. DNA of the CDR3: TGTGCCAGTAGTCGGGACAGGGTGGGTCAGCCCCAGCATTTT. This encodes CASSRDRVGQPQHF. Full variable domain (rest looked up from reference TRBV19 and TRBJ1-5): DGGITQSPKYLFRKEGQNVTLSCEQNLNHDAMYWYRQDPGQGLRLIYYSQIVNDFQKGDIAEGYSVSREKKESFPLTVTSAQKNPTAFYLCASSRDRVGQPQHFGDGTRLSIL.

Only one count was recorded for this clone. The rearrangement links TRBV4-3 to TRBJ2-2; 7 bases fit TRBD2. The germline V gene has CDR1 LGHNA and CDR2 YSLEER. V lost 1 base, J lost 6 bases, and 5 bases stayed unmatched. The CDR3 is 15 residues long. The CDR3 DNA follows: TGCGCCAGCAGCCAAGTTCCGGGGAGGGCCGGGGAGCTGTTTTTT. Protein: CASSQVPGRAGELFF.

The chain uses TRBV15 and TRBJ2-2; possibly TRBD1 for D (6 bases). The CDR3 runs 17 residues. CDR1 is LNHNV and CDR2 is YYDKDF in the germline V gene (reference sequence). V gave up 2 bases and J gave up 6 bases, with 19 bases separating them. CDR3 sequence: CATSRTFLSQGSGELFF. The DNA for the CDR3 is TGTGCCACCAGCAGAACATTTTTAAGTCAGGGGTCCGGGGAGCTGTTTTTT.

The chain joins TRBV15 to TRBJ1-1, with D maybe TRBD1 (6 bases). Trimming took 5 bases from V and 11 from J, leaving 24 bases between them. Germline V lookup: CDR1 LNHNV, CDR2 YYDKDF (reference sequence). CDR3 size: 15 residues. The CDR3 loop reads CATSLQRGGDARAFF. The CDR3 coding sequence is TGTGCCACCAGCCTTCAGAGAGGGGGGGACGCGAGGGCTTTCTTT.